These 5 T cell receptor beta chains were sequenced from one sample in a study of identical twins (dated by TCRdb to the mid-2010s). Library method: 5' RACE. Sequencing was performed on an Illumina HiSeq 2000. TCRdb redid the processing of the public reads, applying fastp at Q25 and MiXCR, and retained in-frame beta chains. Rows are unified per CDR3 protein, each entry keeping the most common DNA and genes. The sample contains roughly 230,000 distinct CDR3 sequences, about 8.3% of them found a single time. The top ten constitute 3% of the sample. This same sample was also taken into another study, of yellow fever vaccine responses in identical twins.

The specimen sequenced was CD8+ T cells sorted from blood. The source of these receptors is a young woman in good health.

The chain combines TRBV11-2 with TRBJ2-5, with D tentatively TRBD2 (6 bases). V was trimmed by 0 bases and J by 5 bases, leaving 25 bases between them. The CDR3 is 19 amino acids. Germline CDR1 and CDR2: SGHAT and FQNNGV. CDR3 DNA: TGTGCCAGCAGCTTAGATTTCTGGGTTGCGGGCCCCGCGGGGGAGACCCAGTACTTC. Translation gives CASSLDFWVAGPAGETQYF.

This clonotype was counted many times. The chain recombines TRBV7-9 with TRBJ2-7; D perhaps matches TRBD1 (5 bases). Germline V lookup: CDR1 SEHNR, CDR2 FQNEAQ (reference sequence). The CDR3 has 13 amino acids. Trimming cost V 5 bases and J 0 bases, with 8 bases left between them. CDR3 sequence: CASSKGFSYEQYF. For the CDR3, the DNA is TGTGCCAGCAGCAAGGGGTTCTCCTACGAGCAGTACTTC. The full variable domain, in which reference TRBV7-9 and TRBJ2-7 provide the parts outside the CDR3, is DTGVSQNPRHKITKRGQNVTFRCDPISEHNRLYWYRQTLGQGPEFLTYFQNEAQLEKSRLLSDRFSAERPKGSFSTLEIQRTEQGDSAMYLCASSKGFSYEQYFGPGTRLTVT.

The chain joins TRBV6-4 to TRBJ2-7; D is uncertain. The germline V and J ends were trimmed by 4 bases and 0 bases, with 13 bases remaining between them. CDR3 size: 15 residues. Germline values: CDR1 MRHNA, CDR2 SNTAGT. In DNA, the CDR3 is TGTGCCAGCAGTGGCATCGACCGGGCCTCCTACGAGCAGTACTTC. It is translated as CASSGIDRASYEQYF.

The chain carries TRBV3-1 and TRBJ2-7, with 9 bases lining up with TRBD2. CDR3 length equals 15 residues. From germline, CDR1 is LGHDT and CDR2 YNNKEL (reference sequence). V lost 0 bases and J lost 6; bases outside the gene matches: 6. The CDR3 reads CASSQDGLAGPEQYF. CDR3 in DNA: TGTGCCAGCAGCCAAGATGGCCTAGCGGGGCCCGAGCAGTACTTC.

The rearrangement links TRBV4-1 to TRBJ1-2; D is unclear. The CDR3 has 14 residues. With 1 base removed from V and 8 bases from J, the gap between germline ends came to 14 bases. Germline V gene lookup returns CDR1 MGHRA and CDR2 YSYEKL. Written as DNA, the CDR3 is TGCGCCAGCAGCCAAGTAGAAGCAGGAACGGGCTACACCTTC. This gives the protein CASSQVEAGTGYTF.